These 18 T cell receptor beta chains were all obtained from the same sample, sequenced in a study of OX40 agonist ivuxolimab in advanced cancers. Preparation of the library involved the immunoSEQ multiplex PCR assay. In TCRdb, the immuneACCESS table is reduced to in-frame sequences with V and J assigned. These tables do not hold every clone; where another copy was compared, an unresolved V gene accounts for under half, and the others remain unexplained. Within this sample are 45,000 to 55,000 clones, with more than 70% of them counted one time only. The ten largest account for 0.55% to 0.65% of the sample. The sequences come from CD4+ or CD8+ T cells sorted from blood, collected in a trial of the OX40 agonist ivuxolimab. The receptors were sampled from an adult with an advanced solid tumor such as melanoma, head and neck, liver or kidney cancer.

In its sample, this clone was seen once. This chain uses TRBV28 with TRBJ2-5; 10 nucleotides agree with TRBD1. V shed 6 bases and J 11 bases; nucleotides not matched to a gene: 6. From germline, CDR1 is MDHEN and CDR2 SYDVKM. The CDR3 consists of 12 residues. Here the CDR3 DNA reads TGTGCCAGCAGGACAGGGGGCAGAGAGCAGTACTTC. This encodes CASRTGGREQYF.

The V call is TRBV5-5, the J call TRBJ2-1; D could derive from TRBD1 or TRBD2 (5 bases each). This CDR3 is built from 15 residues. Germline V gives CDR1 SGHKS, CDR2 YYEKEE (reference sequence). Trimming shortened V by 3 bases and J by 0 bases, and 10 bases separated the two germline ends. As DNA, the CDR3 is TGTGCCAGCAGCTCCGGGGCTTACTCCTACAATGAGCAGTTCTTC. Its translation is CASSSGAYSYNEQFF.

This clone was found once. This rearrangement joins TRBV28 to TRBJ1-6, with D uncertain. Germline V gives CDR1 MDHEN, CDR2 SYDVKM. The CDR3 has 15 amino acids. Trimming took off 3 bases at V and 7 bases at J, with 13 bases between the two ends. The CDR3 spells CASSLLRSRNSPLHF. In DNA form, the CDR3 reads TGTGCCAGCAGTTTGCTGAGATCTAGGAATTCACCCCTCCACTTT.

V usage is TRBV6-1 and J usage is TRBJ2-2; no clear D gene. V was trimmed by 4 bases and J by 2 bases, leaving 8 bases between them. Germline CDR1 and CDR2: MNHNS and SASEGT. The CDR3 runs to 14 residues. CDR3 bases: TGTGCCAGCAGTGTTCAGGTTAACACCGGGGAGCTGTTTTTT. It codes for CASSVQVNTGELFF.

The chain combines TRBV2 with TRBJ2-1; 8 nucleotides line up with TRBD2. Germline assignment: CDR1 SNHLY and CDR2 FYNNEI. CDR3 size: 18 residues. V was clipped by 2 bases and J by 0 bases; unmatched bases: 9. CDR3 amino acids: CASSERSLAGSSYNEQFF. CDR3 nucleotides: TGTGCCAGCAGTGAACGTTCTCTAGCGGGCTCCTCCTACAATGAGCAGTTCTTC.

The rearrangement joins TRBV7-9 to TRBJ1-1; the match to TRBD1 covers 9 bases. CDR1 SEHNR and CDR2 FQNEAQ come from the germline V gene (reference sequence). The CDR3 extends over 13 amino acids. The V and J ends lost 1 base and 10 bases, in that order; junction bases with no gene match: 4. CDR3 sequence (DNA): TGTGCCAGCAGCTTAGTAAGGACAGGGGCAGCTTTCTTT. It specifies CASSLVRTGAAFF.

The chain joins TRBV18 to TRBJ1-2; D is undetermined. This CDR3 region has 12 residues. Trimming left V 5 bases short and J 7 bases short, with 11 bases between. Germline V gene data show CDR1 as KGHSH and CDR2 as LQKENI. The CDR3 DNA reads as TGTGCCAGCTCAGCTGACGCGGGTGGCTACACCTTC. As protein: CASSADAGGYTF.

The chain employs TRBV29-1 and TRBJ1-2; D gene uncertain. The V gene's germline CDR1 is SQVTM and CDR2 ANQGSEA. Trimming took off 3 bases at V and 7 bases at J, with 9 bases between the two ends. This CDR3 spans 11 amino acids. The CDR3 reads CSVDSGIGYTF. The CDR3 DNA is TGCAGCGTTGATTCCGGGATTGGCTACACCTTC.

V and J are TRBV9 and TRBJ2-7; 8 nucleotides align to TRBD2. The germline V gene encodes CDR1 SGDLS and CDR2 YYNGEE. Unmatched junction bases numbered 8, after V lost 5 bases and J lost 1 base. The CDR3 runs 15 residues. CDR3 nucleotides: TGTGCCAGCAGACGGAGCGGGAGAGCGTCCTACGAGCAGTACTTC. The encoded protein is CASRRSGRASYEQYF.

The chain is built from TRBV7-6 and TRBJ2-5; D is undetermined. The V end was cut by 2 bases, the J end by 5 bases, with 12 bases between. CDR3 length: 14 amino acids. Germline lookup yields CDR1 SGHVS and CDR2 FNYEAQ. CDR3 residues: CASSLSGGLETQYF. CDR3 coding DNA: TGTGCCAGCAGCTTAAGTGGTGGGCTGGAGACCCAGTACTTC.

This sequence joins TRBV2 and TRBJ2-5; 10 nucleotides agree with TRBD1. The length of the CDR3 is 14 residues. V dropped 5 bases and J dropped 4; count of bases not matched to a gene: 4. Germline values: CDR1 SNHLY, CDR2 FYNNEI. In nucleotides, the CDR3 is TGTGCCAGCAGTAGGGACAGGGGAGGAGAGACCCAGTACTTC. This codes for CASSRDRGGETQYF.

J is TRBJ2-5 and V is TRBV7-2; 8 bases agree with TRBD2. The CDR3 sequence is 13 residues long. The germline gives CDR1 SGHTA, CDR2 FQGNSA. With 6 bases clipped from V and 9 bases from J, the junction kept 9 bases outside the gene matches. As DNA, the CDR3 is TGTGCCAGCAGGACTAGCGCTAGAGGGGCCCAGTACTTC. This sequence encodes CASRTSARGAQYF. Full variable domain (rest looked up from reference TRBV7-2 and TRBJ2-5): GAGVSQSPSNKVTEKGKDVELRCDPISGHTALYWYRQSLGQGLEFLIYFQGNSAPDKSGLPSDRFSAERTGGSVSTLTIQRTQQEDSAVYLCASRTSARGAQYFGPGTRLLVL.

The CDR3 DNA follows: TGTGCCACCGGATCCTTGACAGGGGAAGCTTTCTTT. Translated: CATGSLTGEAFF. The V call is TRBV10-3, the J call TRBJ1-1, with TRBD1 identical over 7 bases. The germline V gene has CDR1 ENHRY and CDR2 SYGVKD. Unmatched junction bases numbered 10, after V lost 10 bases and J lost 8 bases. The length of the CDR3 is 12 residues.

The table lists this clone with a count of one. The chain links TRBV7-9 to TRBJ2-1; 11 nucleotides match TRBD2. Trimming cost V 5 bases and J 4 bases; bases outside gene matches: 10. This CDR3 is built from 17 residues. Germline CDR1 is SEHNR and CDR2 is FQNEAQ (reference sequence). The CDR3 sequence: CASSRIPLAGGYNEQFF. Here the CDR3 DNA reads TGTGCCAGCAGCCGGATTCCTCTAGCGGGAGGATACAATGAGCAGTTCTTC.

V is TRBV4-1 and J is TRBJ2-2; D possibly matches TRBD1 or TRBD2 (5 bases each). The V and J ends lost 4 bases and 6 bases respectively, with 6 bases between them. Per the germline V gene, CDR1 is MGHRA and CDR2 is YSYEKL. The CDR3 extends over 12 amino acids. As DNA, the CDR3 is TGCGCCAGCAGCCCGGGACCCGGGGAGCTGTTTTTT. Translating gives CASSPGPGELFF.

This clone was seen just once. This chain links TRBV18 with TRBJ2-7, with 10 bases identical to TRBD2. CDR1 KGHSH and CDR2 LQKENI come from the germline V gene. J gave up 3 bases and V 4 bases, and 9 bases lay outside the gene matches. CDR3 length: 16 residues. CDR3 loop: CASSQTSGSHLYEQYF. The CDR3 nucleotides read TGTGCCAGCTCACAGACTAGCGGGTCCCACCTCTACGAGCAGTACTTC.

J is TRBJ2-5 and V is TRBV29-1; 10 bases line up with TRBD2. Trimming cost V 6 bases and J 9 bases; bases outside gene matches: 1. This CDR3 contains 10 residues. The V gene's germline CDR1 is SQVTM and CDR2 ANQGSEA. CDR3 coding DNA: TGCAGCGTAGCGGGAGGGCCCCAGTACTTC. Its protein product is CSVAGGPQYF.

The CDR3 region has the DNA TGTGCCAGCTCCGGGACAGGGAGGTACCACGAGCAGTACTTC. Protein sequence: CASSGTGRYHEQYF. The rearrangement joins TRBV6-9 to TRBJ2-7; 9 bases map to TRBD1. CDR1 and CDR2 (germline): MNHGY, SVAAGI. CDR3 length equals 14 residues. The ends lost 8 bases at V and 5 bases at J; junction bases unmatched: 10.